This T cell receptor (beta chain) derives from a study of T cell repertoires in cytomegalovirus infection. About the research overall: Public TCR beta signatures were indicative of both CMV infection and a matching HLA type.

TCRdb reprocessed the reads with MiXCR, giving one entry per CDR3 protein. The sample has some 54,000 distinct CDR3 sequences, 15% to 20% seen once. Overall study findings and caveats: Ex vivo, HLA-C-restricted CMV-specific TCR beta clonotypes prevailed over the rest of the response. Identification of carriers of CMV plus the relevant HLA was performed using cumulative public TCR beta family frequency.

About this clonotype: The target antigen is unknown.

V lost 8 bases and J lost 0; bases outside the gene matches: 9. The CDR3 consists of 15 residues. The germline gives CDR1 MNHEY, CDR2 SVGAGI. The sample here was CD8+ T cells from cultured PBMCs, taken from culture after CMV antigen stimulation. The chain links TRBV6-5 to TRBJ2-7, with 8 bases that match TRBD2. This receptor was taken from a human donor in good health (CMV status not recorded). Some clones in this sample may be carry-over from other donors' samples. CDR3 DNA sequence: TGTGCCAGCTGGCCGGGGGGGTACTTCTCCTACGAGCAGTACTTC. Its protein is CASWPGGYFSYEQYF.